The 20 T cell receptor beta chains below all came from one sample that was sequenced in a study of blood T cell repertoires in COVID-19. Assay: immunoSEQ multiplex PCR; the TCRdb copy retains only in-frame clones and omits some. The table lists roughly 300,000 clones, 89% of them singletons. The sequencing input was peripheral blood. The origin of the receptors is a woman in her 30s with COVID-19, enrolled during active disease.

V and J are TRBV19 and TRBJ2-3, with D possibly being TRBD2 (5 bases). The CDR3 is 13 residues long. Trimming left V 6 bases short and J 2 bases short, with 9 bases between. Germline-derived CDR1 and CDR2 are LNHDA and SQIVND (reference sequence). The CDR3 reads CASSPGVTDTQYF. The CDR3 DNA reads as TGTGCCAGTAGCCCCGGGGTCACAGATACGCAGTATTTT.

The chain combines TRBV25-1 with TRBJ1-2; 7 bases align to TRBD1. The CDR3 is 14 residues long. Germline V gives CDR1 MGHDK, CDR2 SYGVNS. With V trimmed by 3 bases and J by 8 bases, 9 bases remained unmatched. The CDR3 is CASSDIVGQEGYTF. The DNA of the CDR3 is TGTGCCAGCAGTGATATAGTAGGACAGGAGGGCTACACCTTC.

This clone was picked up one time. The chain is built from TRBV27 and TRBJ1-2; D is undetermined. V shed 11 bases and J shed 7 bases, with 17 bases lying between them. Germline CDR1 reads MNHEY; CDR2 reads SMNVEV (reference sequence). This CDR3 has 12 amino acids. Here the CDR3 reads CARKPHVVGYTF. The CDR3 region has the DNA TGTGCCCGAAAGCCTCACGTAGTTGGCTACACCTTC.

This chain links TRBV2 with TRBJ1-6; D is perhaps TRBD1 (5 bases). This CDR3 region has 13 residues. V dropped 6 bases and J dropped 6 bases, with 9 bases sitting between them. CDR1 SNHLY and CDR2 FYNNEI come from the germline V gene. The CDR3 DNA is TGTGCCAGCAGGCAGGGTACTAATTCACCCCTCCACTTT. Translating it yields CASRQGTNSPLHF. Using reference TRBV2 and TRBJ1-6 for the parts outside the CDR3, the full variable domain is EPEVTQTPSHQVTQMGQEVILRCVPISNHLYFYWYRQILGQKVEFLVSFYNNEISEKSEIFDDQFSVERPDGSNFTLKIRSTKLEDSAMYFCASRQGTNSPLHFGNGTRLTVT.

The V call is TRBV6-5, the J call TRBJ1-2, with D tentatively TRBD1 (5 bases). V shed 0 bases and J shed 9 bases, with 14 bases lying between them. The CDR3 runs 14 residues. CDR1 is MNHEY, CDR2 SVGAGI, per germline. CDR3 region: CASSYSAGKRRYTF. Written as DNA, the CDR3 is TGTGCCAGCAGTTACTCAGCAGGGAAAAGACGCTACACCTTC.

The V gene is TRBV5-4, the J gene TRBJ2-3, with 11 bases aligning to TRBD2. The V gene end was trimmed by 5 bases and the J gene end by 2 bases; junction bases not matched to a gene: 7. Germline V gene lookup returns CDR1 SGHNT and CDR2 YYREEE (reference sequence). The CDR3 loop spans 16 amino acids. Here the CDR3 reads CASRSGTSGLTDTQYF. The CDR3 bases are TGTGCCAGCAGGTCCGGGACTAGCGGCCTCACAGATACGCAGTATTTT. The full variable domain, its missing parts supplied by reference TRBV5-4 and TRBJ2-3, is ETGVTQSPTHLIKTRGQQVTLRCSSQSGHNTVSWYQQALGQGPQFIFQYYREEENGRGNFPPRFSGLQFPNYSSELNVNALELDDSALYLCASRSGTSGLTDTQYFGPGTRLTVL.

CDR3 coding DNA: TGCGCCAGCAGCCAAGAATTGGCGCTAGCAGATGAGCAGTTCTTC. Translating gives CASSQELALADEQFF. The J gene is TRBJ2-1, the V gene TRBV4-1; tentative D call: TRBD2 (5 bases). V was shortened by 0 bases and J by 8 bases, with 14 bases between the two germline ends. Germline CDR1 MGHRA, CDR2 YSYEKL. The CDR3 has 15 residues.

The chain has TRBV9 and TRBJ2-6, with D hard to call. The CDR3 extends over 14 amino acids. V shed 2 bases and J shed 0 bases, with 3 bases lying between them. The V gene's germline CDR1 is SGDLS and CDR2 YYNGEE. The CDR3, as DNA: TGTGCCAGCAGCGTGAGCTCTGGGGCCAACGTCCTGACTTTC. Its translation: CASSVSSGANVLTF.

This clone is a singleton in its sample. This chain uses TRBV6-5 with TRBJ1-4, with 7 bases identical to TRBD1. The V gene end was trimmed by 2 bases and the J gene end by 7 bases; junction bases not matched to a gene: 7. CDR1 MNHEY and CDR2 SVGAGI come from the germline V gene. The CDR3 loop spans 15 amino acids. The CDR3, as DNA: TGTGCCAGCAGTTACACGGACAGGCCGTCTGAAAAACTGTTTTTT. It codes for CASSYTDRPSEKLFF.

The V gene is TRBV6-5, the J gene TRBJ1-1, with 7 bases fitting TRBD1. CDR3 length: 15 amino acids. Germline lookup yields CDR1 MNHEY and CDR2 SVGAGI. Germline trimming cut 11 bases from V and 4 bases from J; bases unmatched to any gene: 16. For the CDR3, the DNA is TGTGCCGTACACAGGGGTTCGGGGGGGGGCACTGAAGCTTTCTTT. Protein product: CAVHRGSGGGTEAFF.

The rearrangement joins TRBV6-5 to TRBJ2-5, with TRBD1 identical over 11 bases. The CDR3 loop spans 15 amino acids. In germline, CDR1 is MNHEY, CDR2 SVGAGI. V lost 6 bases and J lost 10; bases outside the gene matches: 13. Written as DNA, the CDR3 is TGTGCCAGCAGAGGACAGGGGGCGCGGGATCGAGACCAGTACTTC. It translates to CASRGQGARDRDQYF.

The chain links TRBV5-1 to TRBJ1-4; 7 nucleotides match TRBD1. Trimming removed 0 bases from V and 4 bases from J; junction bases left unmatched: 6. The germline CDR1 and CDR2 sequences are SGHRS and YFSETQ. The CDR3 has 16 residues. CDR3 sequence (DNA): TGCGCCAGCAGCTTGGGTCCGGGACAGATTAATGAAAAACTGTTTTTT. It codes for CASSLGPGQINEKLFF. The whole variable domain, remainder taken from reference TRBV5-1 and TRBJ1-4, is KAGVTQTPRYLIKTRGQQVTLSCSPISGHRSVSWYQQTPGQGLQFLFEYFSETQRNKGNFPGRFSGRQFSNSRSEMNVSTLELGDSALYLCASSLGPGQINEKLFFGSGTQLSVL.

V and J are TRBV7-8 and TRBJ2-3, with D tentatively TRBD2 (5 bases). CDR3 length: 15 amino acids. CDR1 SGHVS and CDR2 FQNEAQ come from the germline V gene. V lost 4 bases and J lost 2, with 13 bases in between. The DNA for the CDR3 is TGTGCCAGCAGCTCCAGCGGACCGACCACAGATACGCAGTATTTT. It is translated as CASSSSGPTTDTQYF.

The chain joins TRBV2 to TRBJ2-7; 7 bases map to TRBD1. The CDR3 covers 14 residues. Germline trimming cut 6 bases from V and 1 base from J; bases unmatched to any gene: 6. Germline loops: CDR1 SNHLY, CDR2 FYNNEI. CDR3: CASRRQGPSYEQYF. DNA of the CDR3: TGTGCCAGCAGACGACAGGGACCATCCTACGAGCAGTACTTC.

The chain has TRBV25-1 and TRBJ1-2; 9 bases are a match to TRBD1. This CDR3 has 13 residues. Germline V gives CDR1 MGHDK, CDR2 SYGVNS. Germline trimming cut 5 bases from V and 5 bases from J; bases unmatched to any gene: 3. The CDR3 coding sequence is TGTGCCAGCAGTCGCGGGACAGGGTATGGCTACACCTTC. Translating it yields CASSRGTGYGYTF.

The rearrangement joins TRBV4-1 to TRBJ1-3; D perhaps matches TRBD1 (6 bases). In germline, CDR1 is MGHRA, CDR2 YSYEKL. The CDR3 covers 15 residues. With 0 bases removed from V and 3 bases from J, the gap between germline ends came to 9 bases. The CDR3 is CASSQETGFGNTIYF. CDR3 nucleotide sequence: TGCGCCAGCAGCCAAGAAACAGGGTTTGGAAACACCATATATTTT.

The table lists this clone with a few counts. This rearrangement joins TRBV10-3 to TRBJ2-1; 8 positions agree with TRBD2. V shed 6 bases, J shed 7 bases, and the junction held 8 bases outside the gene matches. Germline V gives CDR1 ENHRY, CDR2 SYGVKD. The CDR3 covers 14 residues. CDR3 DNA sequence: TGTGCCATCAGCCCCGGGACTAGTCATAATGAGCAGTTCTTC. It codes for CAISPGTSHNEQFF.

This clone was seen only once. The chain recombines TRBV27 with TRBJ2-2; D perhaps matches TRBD1 (5 bases). In germline, CDR1 is MNHEY, CDR2 SMNVEV (reference sequence). Trimming removed 2 bases from V and 6 bases from J, with 7 bases in between. CDR3 length equals 13 residues. CDR3 coding DNA: TGTGCCAGCAGTTTAAGGGGTGCCGGGGAGCTGTTTTTT. Its protein is CASSLRGAGELFF.

Only one count was recorded for this clone. This rearrangement joins TRBV25-1 to TRBJ1-6, with a tentative D call TRBD1 (5 bases). Per germline, CDR1 MGHDK and CDR2 SYGVNS. CDR3 length: 14 residues. V lost 7 bases to trimming and J lost 7 bases, with 14 bases between them. The CDR3 loop reads CASMGGVGNSPLHF. Written as DNA, the CDR3 is TGTGCCAGCATGGGGGGGGTCGGGAATTCACCCCTCCACTTT. The whole variable domain, filled in from reference TRBV25-1 and TRBJ1-6, reads EADIYQTPRYLVIGTGKKITLECSQTMGHDKMYWYQQDPGMELHLIHYSYGVNSTEKGDLSSESTVSRIRTEHFPLTLESARPSHTSQYLCASMGGVGNSPLHFGNGTRLTVT.

V and J are TRBV19 and TRBJ1-2; the D gene is possibly TRBD1 (5 bases). Germline CDR1 LNHDA, CDR2 SQIVND (reference sequence). V gave up 3 bases and J gave up 8 bases, with 13 bases separating them. The CDR3 runs to 13 residues. The CDR3 bases are TGTGCCAGTAGTATGGGCCAGGGAAAAGGCTACACCTTC. Protein: CASSMGQGKGYTF.